This is a list of T cell receptor beta chains from one sample in a study of CD8 T cells in ankylosing spondylitis. MiXCR, applied by TCRdb to the 5' RACE reads, yields one record per CDR3 protein. The repertoire holds 350,000 to 450,000 distinct CDR3 sequences, with about 24% as singletons. Sample: blood, either unsorted or a sorted T cell fraction (not recorded which). These receptors all stem from a male donor with ankylosing spondylitis. CDR3s include the opening cysteine and the closing phenylalanine or tryptophan. Clone size is stated in some rows and not others, as once, few, many or a class when expanded.

abundance,j_gene,v_gene,CDR3aa
few,TRBJ2-3,TRBV3-1,CASSQPTVTDTQYF
.,TRBJ2-4,TRBV3-1,CASSQEGRMKNIQYF
.,TRBJ2-1,TRBV5-1,CASSFASGISYNEQFF
.,TRBJ2-2,TRBV5-1,CASSFFTGNTGELFF
once,TRBJ2-5,TRBV3-1,CASSRRGSRNQETQYF
.,TRBJ2-1,TRBV5-1,CATAKSNEYNEQFF
.,TRBJ1-6,TRBV18,CASSPEVSGNSPLHF
once,TRBJ2-1,TRBV10-3,CAISESITTGADEQFF
.,TRBJ1-1,TRBV5-6,CASSLAAGYTEAFF
.,TRBJ1-1,TRBV20-1,CSAGAGTGSPEAFF
.,TRBJ2-1,TRBV14,CASSLTGKQYNEQFF